These 26 T cell receptor beta chains were sequenced from one sample in a study of cytomegalovirus exposure and HLA in healthy donors (TCRdb year 2017). Library preparation employed the immunoSEQ multiplex PCR assay. For the multiplex PCR, a mixture combining 60 forward primers for TCR Vbeta segments and 13 reverse primers for TCR Jbeta segments was used. TCRdb limited this immuneACCESS table to in-frame rearrangements with V and J called. A share of clones is missing; checked studies link under half to unresolved V genes, and the rest is unexplained. This sample has 100,000 to 140,000 clones in its table, and around 72% of those were observed once. The top ten clonotypes cover 14% of the sample. Material: PBMCs. Receptors were obtained from a woman aged 40 to 50 in good health and CMV-seropositive.

A word on this clone: A junction end diverges from the germline sequence, so it may reflect a read error. The DNA of the CDR3 is TGTTCCAGCAGCCTAAGCGTCTATGAAGCTTTCTTT. Translating it yields CSSSLSVYEAFF. J is TRBJ1-1 and V is TRBV7-9, with D hard to call. The CDR3 contains 12 residues. The germline V gene has CDR1 SEHNR and CDR2 FQNEAQ (reference sequence).

The chain employs TRBV29-1 and TRBJ2-3, with D maybe TRBD1 (8 bases). CDR1 and CDR2 (germline): SQVTM, ANQGSEA. Trimming left V 6 bases short and J 2 bases short, with 15 bases between. This CDR3 contains 14 residues. CDR3 loop: CSVGGGQVTDTQYF. The CDR3 coding sequence is TGCAGCGTGGGGGGGGGACAGGTCACAGATACGCAGTATTTT.

V usage is TRBV30 and J usage is TRBJ2-7, with 15 bases lining up with TRBD2. Germline loops: CDR1 GTSNPN, CDR2 SVGIG (reference sequence). V was pared by 3 bases and J by 3 bases, with 12 bases of the junction left unmatched. The CDR3 spans 18 residues. The CDR3 spells CAWRSGTSGGRLLYEQYF. The CDR3 region has the DNA TGTGCCTGGAGATCCGGGACTAGCGGGGGGCGACTTCTCTACGAGCAGTACTTC.

This chain links TRBV5-1 with TRBJ1-4; possible D gene TRBD1, 5 bases. The CDR3 consists of 14 residues. The V and J ends lost 6 bases and 3 bases respectively, with 12 bases between them. Per the germline V gene, CDR1 is SGHRS and CDR2 is YFSETQ. As DNA, the CDR3 is TGCGCCAGCACCCAAGACAGCCCTAATGAAAAACTGTTTTTT. The encoded protein is CASTQDSPNEKLFF.

The chain joins TRBV6-5 to TRBJ1-2, with TRBD1 identical over 9 bases. The ends lost 2 bases at V and 2 bases at J; junction bases unmatched: 3. Germline loops: CDR1 MNHEY, CDR2 SVGAGI. CDR3 length equals 15 residues. The CDR3 loop reads CASSYGQGRNYGYTF. The CDR3 DNA sequence: TGTGCCAGCAGTTACGGACAGGGGAGAAACTATGGCTACACCTTC.

This chain links TRBV4-3 with TRBJ1-6; no clear D gene. Germline CDR1 reads LGHNA; CDR2 reads YSLEER. Deletions cut 1 base from V and 6 bases from J, with 10 bases between. The CDR3 loop spans 15 amino acids. The CDR3 protein is CASSQARLGNSPLHF. The CDR3 DNA reads as TGCGCCAGCAGCCAAGCCAGGTTAGGTAATTCACCCCTCCACTTT.

The chain has TRBV6-1 and TRBJ1-6; 8 nucleotides match TRBD1. Per germline, CDR1 MNHNS and CDR2 SASEGT. J gave up 14 bases and V 7 bases, and 16 bases lay outside the gene matches. This CDR3 region has 15 residues. This chain's CDR3 is CASTPGDRRGVTLHF. CDR3 sequence (DNA): TGTGCCAGCACCCCCGGGGACAGGAGGGGGGTGACCCTCCACTTT.

V gene TRBV5-4 combines with J gene TRBJ2-7; TRBD1 is a possible D gene (6 bases). Germline V gene lookup returns CDR1 SGHNT and CDR2 YYREEE (reference sequence). Trimming took off 2 bases at V and 5 bases at J, with 8 bases between the two ends. The CDR3 contains 12 residues. The CDR3 here is CASSFRQDEQYF. The CDR3 nucleotides are TGTGCCAGCAGCTTTAGACAGGACGAGCAGTACTTC.

This clone was counted a few times. This chain links TRBV7-3 with TRBJ1-5; a possible D gene is TRBD1 (5 bases). CDR3 length: 14 amino acids. Germline assignment: CDR1 SGHTA and CDR2 FQGTGA. V was trimmed by 4 bases and J by 4 bases, leaving 11 bases between them. This chain's CDR3 is CASSSRQNNQPQHF. Here the CDR3 DNA reads TGTGCCAGCAGCTCCCGACAGAATAATCAGCCCCAGCATTTT.

Concerning this clone itself: The germline gene is not matched at one end of the junction; a read error may be the cause. The chain combines TRBV7-7 with TRBJ1-1; D remains unclear. The CDR3 contains 13 residues. Germline CDR1 reads SSHAT; CDR2 reads FNYEAQ (reference sequence). CDR3: CASSLESTTEAFF. The DNA of the CDR3 is TGTGCTAGCAGCTTAGAATCTACCACTGAAGCTTTCTTT.

This chain uses TRBV7-2 with TRBJ2-7; D is possibly TRBD2 (5 bases). Germline CDR1 and CDR2: SGHTA and FQGNSA. Trimming removed 1 base from V and 9 bases from J, with 19 bases in between. The CDR3 has 15 amino acids. CDR3 in DNA: TGTGCCAGCAGCTTAGAGGGCAGTCTGCGGGCGGGGCAGTACTTC. It translates to CASSLEGSLRAGQYF. Looking up the rest from reference TRBV7-2 and TRBJ2-7 gives the full variable domain: GAGVSQSPSNKVTEKGKDVELRCDPISGHTALYWYRQSLGQGLEFLIYFQGNSAPDKSGLPSDRFSAERTGGSVSTLTIQRTQQEDSAVYLCASSLEGSLRAGQYFGPGTRLTVT.

The rearrangement joins TRBV27 to TRBJ1-2; 8 nucleotides agree with TRBD1. Germline V gene sequence: CDR1 MNHEY, CDR2 SMNVEV (reference sequence). Trimming at V came to 3 bases and at J to 7 bases, leaving 7 bases not matched to a gene. This CDR3 has 14 amino acids. DNA of the CDR3: TGTGCCAGCAGTTTGCGGCAGGGGGCGCCTGGCTACACCTTC. It is translated as CASSLRQGAPGYTF.

The chain carries TRBV18 and TRBJ1-1; 7 bases match TRBD1. The CDR3 covers 12 residues. Germline assignment: CDR1 KGHSH and CDR2 LQKENI. J gave up 5 bases and V 5 bases, and 2 bases lay outside the gene matches. CDR3 amino acids: CASSGDRTEAFF. CDR3 nucleotide sequence: TGTGCCAGCTCAGGGGACAGAACTGAAGCTTTCTTT.

The chain employs TRBV7-6 and TRBJ2-1; the match to TRBD1 covers 7 bases. V trimming: 5 bases; J trimming: 10 bases; junction bases outside the gene matches: 8. CDR3 length: 13 amino acids. The V gene's germline CDR1 is SGHVS and CDR2 FNYEAQ. DNA for the CDR3: TGTGCCAGCAGCCCCGACAGGGCCTTGGAGCAGTTCTTC. This encodes CASSPDRALEQFF.

This sequence joins TRBV30 and TRBJ2-7; D is ambiguous. The V gene lost 1 base and the J gene lost 4 bases, with 5 bases spanning the gap. The CDR3 totals 11 residues. In germline, CDR1 is GTSNPN, CDR2 SVGIG (reference sequence). CDR3 bases: TGTGCCTGGAGTGCCTTATACGAGCAGTACTTC. It codes for CAWSALYEQYF.

This clone was seen a handful of times. This chain connects TRBV30 to TRBJ1-2; D call uncertain. This CDR3 is built from 16 residues. Germline CDR1 is GTSNPN and CDR2 is SVGIG (reference sequence). Deletions cut 0 bases from V and 1 base from J, with 15 bases between. The DNA of the CDR3 is TGTGCCTGGAGTGTACTTGGCCAGGCATTTAACTATGGCTACACCTTC. It translates to CAWSVLGQAFNYGYTF. The full variable domain, its missing parts supplied by reference TRBV30 and TRBJ1-2, is SQTIHQWPATLVQPVGSPLSLECTVEGTSNPNLYWYRQAAGRGLQLLFYSVGIGQISSEVPQNLSASRPQDRQFILSSKKLLLSDSGFYLCAWSVLGQAFNYGYTFGSGTRLTVV.

The V call is TRBV7-9, the J call TRBJ2-7; TRBD1 aligns across 7 bases. Losses at the gene ends were 0 bases for V and 0 bases for J; bases not matched to a gene: 11. Germline lookup yields CDR1 SEHNR and CDR2 FQNEAQ (reference sequence). The CDR3 length is 18 residues. Here the CDR3 reads CASSLALTGTVNSYEQYF. CDR3 sequence (DNA): TGTGCCAGCAGCTTAGCCCTAACAGGGACAGTTAACTCCTACGAGCAGTACTTC. The entire variable domain, with the rest obtained from reference TRBV7-9 and TRBJ2-7, is as follows: DTGVSQNPRHKITKRGQNVTFRCDPISEHNRLYWYRQTLGQGPEFLTYFQNEAQLEKSRLLSDRFSAERPKGSFSTLEIQRTEQGDSAMYLCASSLALTGTVNSYEQYFGPGTRLTVT.

DNA for the CDR3: TGTGCCAGCAGCCAAGATGCGGCACCTAACTATGGCTACACCTTC. Its protein is CASSQDAAPNYGYTF. The genes are TRBV4-2 and TRBJ1-2; D is unclear. The CDR3 is 15 amino acids. V shed 0 bases and J shed 0 bases, with 8 bases lying between them. Per germline, CDR1 LGHNA and CDR2 YNFKEQ.

The CDR3 DNA follows: TGCGCCAGCAGCTGGGGTGGGGACAGCGAAGCTTTCTTT. This sequence encodes CASSWGGDSEAFF. The gene calls are TRBV5-1 and TRBJ1-1, with 7 bases lining up with TRBD1. V was pared by 3 bases and J by 8 bases, with 7 bases of the junction left unmatched. CDR3 size: 13 residues. Looked up from germline, CDR1 is SGHRS and CDR2 is YFSETQ.

The chain carries TRBV28 and TRBJ1-2; 8 nucleotides match TRBD1. The CDR3 is made up of 14 amino acids. The germline gives CDR1 MDHEN, CDR2 SYDVKM. With V trimmed by 2 bases and J by 6 bases, 5 bases remained unmatched. The CDR3 is CASSLGRGRNGYTF. The CDR3 DNA follows: TGTGCCAGCAGTTTAGGCAGGGGGCGGAATGGCTACACCTTC.

Only a few counts were recorded for this clone. This chain connects TRBV5-1 to TRBJ2-5; possibly TRBD2 for D (6 bases). The CDR3 consists of 16 residues. Germline CDR1 and CDR2: SGHRS and YFSETQ. V lost 3 bases to trimming and J lost 4 bases, with 19 bases between them. The CDR3 DNA reads TGCGCCAGCAGCTCAGATCCGGCAGTGGGGGGAGAGACCCAGTACTTC. Its translation: CASSSDPAVGGETQYF.

The CDR3 region is CASSQAWGDEQYF. The CDR3 DNA reads TGCGCCAGCAGCCAGGCTTGGGGGGACGAGCAGTACTTC. The rearrangement uses TRBV5-1 and TRBJ2-7; possible D gene TRBD2, 6 bases. Per germline, CDR1 SGHRS and CDR2 YFSETQ. V shed 4 bases and J shed 5 bases, with 13 bases lying between them. CDR3 length: 13 amino acids.

The chain combines TRBV6-5 with TRBJ1-6, with a possible D match to TRBD1 (6 bases). From germline, CDR1 is MNHEY and CDR2 SVGAGI. The CDR3 spans 14 residues. V dropped 0 bases and J dropped 6 bases, with 6 bases sitting between them. The CDR3 loop is CASSYSQGNSPLHF. CDR3 nucleotide sequence: TGTGCCAGCAGTTACTCACAGGGTAATTCACCCCTCCACTTT.

V usage is TRBV6-1 and J usage is TRBJ1-4, with a possible D match to TRBD1 (6 bases). Germline V gives CDR1 MNHNS, CDR2 SASEGT. Trimming took off 5 bases at V and 3 bases at J, with 13 bases between the two ends. This CDR3 region has 15 residues. CDR3 in amino acids: CASSPERTANEKLFF. The CDR3 DNA is TGTGCCAGCAGTCCCGAGAGGACAGCTAATGAAAAACTGTTTTTT.

In DNA, the CDR3 is TGTGCCAGTAGTATCTTTGGGACAGGGGACACTGAAGCTTTCTTT. Its translation: CASSIFGTGDTEAFF. The chain couples TRBV19 to TRBJ1-1, with TRBD1 matching over 10 bases. The CDR3 totals 15 residues. V dropped 3 bases and J dropped 3; count of bases not matched to a gene: 4. Looked up from germline, CDR1 is LNHDA and CDR2 is SQIVND (reference sequence).

Comment on this clone: Sequence at one end of the junction differs from germline and may be a read error. The chain joins TRBV7-9 to TRBJ2-7; D might be TRBD2 (7 bases). The germline CDR1 and CDR2 sequences are SEHNR and FQNEAQ (reference sequence). There are 12 residues in the CDR3. The CDR3 sequence: CASSLGGPSYNF. CDR3 nucleotide sequence: TGTGCCAGCAGCTTGGGGGGGCCCTCGTACAACTTC.